These 20 T cell receptor beta chains share one sample of origin, sequenced in a study of T cells after yellow fever vaccination. In TCRdb, the 5' RACE reads were re-called with MiXCR into one record per CDR3 protein. The table shows 300,000 or so distinct CDR3 sequences, with 3% to 4.5% occurring only once. This specimen consisted of PBMCs, obtained 5 days after the yellow fever booster vaccination. These receptors were obtained from a man aged 18 to 30 who received the YFV17D yellow fever vaccine.

The sample holds many counts of this clonotype. The chain carries TRBV6-5 and TRBJ2-1; TRBD1 matches 9 bases. Germline CDR1 MNHEY, CDR2 SVGAGI. The CDR3 sequence is 14 residues long. V was pared by 5 bases and J by 8 bases, with 7 bases of the junction left unmatched. The CDR3 DNA is TGTGCCAGCAGTGGGGGGGACAGGGTCCATGAGCAGTTCTTC. Protein: CASSGGDRVHEQFF.

This clonotype was recorded at least ten times. The rearrangement links TRBV5-1 to TRBJ1-3, with 10 bases identical to TRBD1. V dropped 4 bases and J dropped 3; count of bases not matched to a gene: 1. The germline CDR1 and CDR2 sequences are SGHRS and YFSETQ. CDR3 length equals 14 residues. CDR3 DNA: TGCGCCAGCAGCCGGGACAGGGGTGGAAACACCATATATTTT. Translation gives CASSRDRGGNTIYF.

This clonotype was counted ten times or more. The rearrangement joins TRBV4-3 to TRBJ2-5; 8 nucleotides match TRBD1. The CDR3 is made up of 18 amino acids. The germline V gene has CDR1 LGHNA and CDR2 YSLEER. The junction had 18 bases not matched to a gene; V was cut back by 4 bases and J by 5 bases. The CDR3 loop is CASSLSPQGAISGETQYF. The CDR3 DNA follows: TGCGCCAGCAGCCTCTCTCCCCAGGGGGCGATCTCCGGGGAGACCCAGTACTTC.

The chain is built from TRBV12-3 or TRBV12-4 and TRBJ1-1, with D tentatively TRBD1 (5 bases). Between the trimmed V and J ends, which lost 7 bases and 6 bases, there was a span of 18 bases. This CDR3 spans 14 amino acids. The CDR3 DNA reads as TGTGCCAGCACCTTCGGGGCCAGCACGCCTGAAGCTTTCTTT. This sequence encodes CASTFGASTPEAFF.

V usage is TRBV29-1 and J usage is TRBJ2-3, with 8 nucleotides matching TRBD2. After removal of 1 base from V and 1 base from J, the junction contained 4 bases not matched to a gene. The CDR3 extends over 15 amino acids. Germline V gene lookup returns CDR1 SQVTM and CDR2 ANQGSEA. In nucleotides, the CDR3 is TGCAGCGTTGAAGGGACTAGCTCGGGCACAGATACGCAGTATTTT. Translated, it gives CSVEGTSSGTDTQYF.

This clonotype turned up a few times. The chain carries TRBV20-1 and TRBJ1-6; TRBD1 aligns across 7 bases. The V and J ends lost 1 base and 5 bases, in that order; junction bases with no gene match: 5. This CDR3 contains 15 residues. Germline V lookup: CDR1 DFQATT, CDR2 SNEGSKA (reference sequence). The CDR3 sequence is CSARVRQGDNSPLHF. The CDR3 bases are TGCAGTGCTAGAGTTAGGCAGGGGGATAATTCACCCCTCCACTTT.

This clonotype was found many times. This chain links TRBV5-1 with TRBJ2-7; D is possibly TRBD2 (5 bases). V dropped 4 bases and J dropped 2 bases, with 10 bases sitting between them. Germline V gives CDR1 SGHRS, CDR2 YFSETQ. This CDR3 is built from 13 residues. In nucleotides, the CDR3 is TGCGCCAGCAGCGCGGGTCGTCCCTACGAGCAGTACTTC. Encoded protein: CASSAGRPYEQYF. Based on the CDR3 plus reference TRBV5-1 and TRBJ2-7, the full variable domain is KAGVTQTPRYLIKTRGQQVTLSCSPISGHRSVSWYQQTPGQGLQFLFEYFSETQRNKGNFPGRFSGRQFSNSRSEMNVSTLELGDSALYLCASSAGRPYEQYFGPGTRLTVT.

Ten or more counts support this clonotype. V is TRBV4-2 and J is TRBJ1-2; D is undetermined. Trimming stripped 2 bases from V and 6 bases from J, with 7 bases between. Germline lookup yields CDR1 LGHNA and CDR2 YNFKEQ. CDR3 length: 12 amino acids. The CDR3 spells CASSQPTNGYTF. The CDR3 coding sequence is TGTGCCAGCAGCCAACCCACTAATGGCTACACCTTC.

The chain links TRBV12-3 or TRBV12-4 to TRBJ1-2, with 10 bases lining up with TRBD1. The length of the CDR3 is 15 residues. Trimming took 4 bases from V and 6 from J; bases not matched to a gene: 8. CDR3 residues: CASSSTGTGAHGYTF. CDR3 nucleotides: TGTGCCAGCAGTTCGACCGGGACAGGGGCCCATGGCTACACCTTC.

This clonotype has ten or more counts. The chain carries TRBV5-6 and TRBJ2-5, with 7 nucleotides matching TRBD2. The germline V gene encodes CDR1 SGHDT and CDR2 YYEEEE. This CDR3 spans 16 amino acids. The V gene end was trimmed by 4 bases and the J gene end by 2 bases; junction bases not matched to a gene: 11. The CDR3 DNA is TGTGCCAGCAGCCCGTACCGGTACGGGGGGCAAGAGACCCAGTACTTC. Translated: CASSPYRYGGQETQYF.

This clonotype has a count of ten or more. V and J are TRBV20-1 and TRBJ1-4; weak D call: TRBD1 (6 bases). The length of the CDR3 is 16 residues. The germline V and J ends were trimmed by 3 bases and 8 bases, with 22 bases remaining between them. Germline assignment: CDR1 DFQATT and CDR2 SNEGSKA (reference sequence). This CDR3 reads CSASPTLGAHREKLFF. As DNA, the CDR3 is TGCAGTGCTAGCCCCACCCTGGGGGCTCATCGGGAAAAACTGTTTTTT.

The sample holds a few counts of this clonotype. The chain employs TRBV6-5 and TRBJ2-5; tentative D call: TRBD2 (6 bases). V was trimmed by 0 bases and J by 1 base, leaving 9 bases between them. CDR1 is MNHEY, CDR2 SVGAGI, per germline. This CDR3 contains 15 residues. The chain's CDR3 is CASSYSNGGQETQYF. The DNA for the CDR3 is TGTGCCAGCAGTTACTCGAACGGGGGCCAAGAGACCCAGTACTTC.

In this sample, this clonotype turned up many times. This rearrangement joins TRBV3-1 to TRBJ1-4; D gene ambiguous. Trimming shortened V by 1 base and J by 1 base, and 16 bases separated the two germline ends. The CDR3 spans 18 residues. Germline assignment: CDR1 LGHDT and CDR2 YNNKEL (reference sequence). In DNA, the CDR3 is TGTGCCAGCAGCCAAGGACAAGTTTGGATCGTAACTAATGAAAAACTGTTTTTT. Its translation is CASSQGQVWIVTNEKLFF.

This clonotype was recorded a few times. V and J are TRBV5-1 and TRBJ2-2; D unclear. The CDR3 totals 13 residues. CDR1 and CDR2 from the germline V gene are SGHRS and YFSETQ. Trimming shortened V by 8 bases and J by 1 base, and 9 bases separated the two germline ends. The CDR3: CASADENTGELFF. CDR3 nucleotides: TGCGCCAGTGCGGACGAGAACACCGGGGAGCTGTTTTTT.

In this sample, this clonotype turned up many times. V usage is TRBV20-1 and J usage is TRBJ2-1; D might be TRBD1 (6 bases). This CDR3 has 14 residues. Looked up from germline, CDR1 is DFQATT and CDR2 is SNEGSKA (reference sequence). Trimming pared 6 bases from V and 8 bases from J, leaving 20 bases between. Written as DNA, the CDR3 is TGCAGTGCCCCCGCAGGGGCCGGGCGCTATGAGCAGTTCTTC. Translating it yields CSAPAGAGRYEQFF.

The chain carries TRBV6-1 and TRBJ1-3, with a tentative D call TRBD1 (6 bases). Germline lookup yields CDR1 MNHNS and CDR2 SASEGT. Trimming pared 6 bases from V and 3 bases from J, leaving 18 bases between. The CDR3 spans 16 residues. The CDR3 reads CASRAVGGAGGNTIYF. The CDR3 coding sequence is TGTGCCAGCAGGGCCGTCGGGGGCGCAGGTGGAAACACCATATATTTT.

The sample holds many counts of this clonotype. V usage is TRBV5-1 and J usage is TRBJ2-7; D may be TRBD1 or TRBD2 (5 bases each). There are 15 residues in the CDR3. Looked up from germline, CDR1 is SGHRS and CDR2 is YFSETQ. V gave up 3 bases and J gave up 7 bases, with 20 bases separating them. CDR3 sequence reads: CASSSEGATTGEQYF. The CDR3 DNA reads TGCGCCAGCAGCTCCGAAGGGGCCACTACGGGGGAGCAGTACTTC.

The chain couples TRBV20-1 to TRBJ2-5; possibly TRBD1 or TRBD2 for D (5 bases each). V was cut by 0 bases and J by 0 bases, with 14 bases left in between. The germline CDR1 and CDR2 sequences are DFQATT and SNEGSKA (reference sequence). The CDR3 length is 16 residues. The CDR3 sequence is CSARDPQRGYQETQYF. As DNA, the CDR3 is TGCAGTGCTAGAGATCCGCAGAGGGGATACCAAGAGACCCAGTACTTC.

V gene TRBV4-1 combines with J gene TRBJ2-2; TRBD1 aligns across 7 bases. The V and J ends lost 5 bases and 0 bases, in that order; junction bases with no gene match: 12. This CDR3 has 18 residues. The germline V gene has CDR1 MGHRA and CDR2 YSYEKL. This chain's CDR3 is CASSSRDSRFANTGELFF. CDR3 in DNA: TGCGCCAGCAGCAGCCGGGACAGCCGGTTCGCGAACACCGGGGAGCTGTTTTTT.

The chain joins TRBV3-1 to TRBJ2-5; D uncertain. The CDR3 spans 15 residues. Looked up from germline, CDR1 is LGHDT and CDR2 is YNNKEL (reference sequence). The germline V and J ends were trimmed by 1 base and 4 bases, with 13 bases remaining between them. The chain's CDR3 is CASSQAGLGPETQYF. CDR3 in DNA: TGTGCCAGCAGCCAAGCTGGGTTAGGCCCAGAGACCCAGTACTTC.